The present entry profiles one T cell receptor (beta chain) with its context. The authors' processing: Amplification with reference gene primers provided the estimates of nucleated cell counts. The data were produced by immunoSEQ multiplex PCR, yet TCRdb's version contains in-frame clones alone and is incomplete. The V and J calls and the clone size are those of that table, but D and trimming were determined from the DNA. The repertoire holds approximately 130,000 clones, with approximately 90% as singletons. The CDR3 extends over 15 amino acids. Germline V lookup: CDR1 SGHKS, CDR2 YYEKEE (reference sequence). Trimming removed 0 bases at V and 7 bases at J, with 16 bases between. The sample belongs to a study of blood T cell repertoires in COVID-19. Study background: The United States, Italy and Spain provided the acute and convalescent COVID-19 samples. The cDNA or gDNA used as material had been derived from T cells, B-cell-depleted T cells, or PBMCs.

The sequence derives from a woman between 50 and 59 years old with acute or convalescent COVID-19. J is TRBJ1-2 and V is TRBV5-5, with D possibly matching TRBD1 (6 bases). The sample taken for sequencing was peripheral blood. As DNA, the CDR3 is TGTGCCAGCAGCTTGGAGGGCAGGGGAGTAAGTGGCTACACCTTC. This encodes CASSLEGRGVSGYTF.